The 23 T cell receptor beta chains in this list originate from one sample, sequenced in a study of blood T cell repertoires in COVID-19. Profiling relied on immunoSEQ multiplex PCR, and the TCRdb table lists in-frame clones only, not all of them. The table shows about 190,000 clones, with approximately 79% occurring only once. The specimen was peripheral blood. Receptor source: a middle-aged man who had recovered from COVID-19.

The V call is TRBV27, the J call TRBJ2-7; TRBD1 matches 10 bases. The germline gives CDR1 MNHEY, CDR2 SMNVEV (reference sequence). V shed 4 bases and J 3 bases; nucleotides not matched to a gene: 6. This CDR3 region has 15 residues. As DNA, the CDR3 is TGTGCCAGCAGTTCCCTGACAGGGGGCCACTACGAGCAGTACTTC. Translation: CASSSLTGGHYEQYF.

V and J are TRBV5-6 and TRBJ2-3, with a weak D call TRBD2 (5 bases). This CDR3 is built from 14 residues. Trimming left V 2 bases short and J 4 bases short, with 11 bases between. The V gene's germline CDR1 is SGHDT and CDR2 YYEEEE. The CDR3 DNA is TGTGCCAGCAGCTTCCCCACGGAGGCAGATACGCAGTATTTT. Protein product: CASSFPTEADTQYF.

The chain employs TRBV11-3 and TRBJ2-1; D remains unclear. This CDR3 region has 13 residues. The germline V gene has CDR1 SGHNT and CDR2 YENEEA. V was shortened by 0 bases and J by 9 bases, with 9 bases between the two germline ends. This CDR3 reads CASSLDLNSEQFF. Written as DNA, the CDR3 is TGTGCCAGCAGCTTAGATCTGAACAGTGAGCAGTTCTTC.

This clone was detected only once. This chain links TRBV11-1 with TRBJ2-2, with 10 nucleotides matching TRBD2. Per germline, CDR1 SGHAT and CDR2 FQDESV (reference sequence). Trimming removed 5 bases from V and 1 base from J; junction bases left unmatched: 4. CDR3 length: 16 amino acids. The CDR3 protein is CASSAGLAENTGELFF. The CDR3 DNA reads as TGTGCCAGCAGCGCCGGACTAGCGGAGAACACCGGGGAGCTGTTTTTT.

V and J are TRBV13 and TRBJ1-3, with unresolved D. From germline, CDR1 is PRHDT and CDR2 FYEKMQ (reference sequence). Trimming pared 5 bases from V and 0 bases from J, leaving 14 bases between. This CDR3 spans 16 amino acids. The CDR3 is CASSEPYSSSGNTIYF. The DNA of the CDR3 is TGTGCCAGCAGCGAACCTTACTCAAGCTCTGGAAACACCATATATTTT.

This chain joins TRBV10-3 and TRBJ2-3; 7 bases are shared with TRBD1. This CDR3 is built from 15 residues. V trimming: 11 bases; J trimming: 0 bases; junction bases outside the gene matches: 11. Germline V CDR1 and CDR2: ENHRY, SYGVKD. The CDR3 DNA reads as TGTGCCTCACAAACAGGGGTCCTAAGCACAGATACGCAGTATTTT. Amino acid sequence: CASQTGVLSTDTQYF.

The V call is TRBV7-8, the J call TRBJ1-2; D ambiguous. The germline CDR1 and CDR2 sequences are SGHVS and FQNEAQ. V lost 1 base, J lost 8 bases, and 20 bases lay in between. CDR3 size: 16 residues. The CDR3 sequence is CASSLVAGEVLGGYTF. CDR3 DNA sequence: TGTGCCAGCAGCTTAGTTGCCGGGGAGGTTTTGGGAGGCTACACCTTC.

V gene TRBV7-9 combines with J gene TRBJ2-1; 7 positions match TRBD2. Unmatched junction bases numbered 12, after V lost 0 bases and J lost 7 bases. This CDR3 comprises 17 residues. Germline V lookup: CDR1 SEHNR, CDR2 FQNEAQ (reference sequence). The CDR3 spells CASSLANGGSRRNEQFF. The CDR3 coding sequence is TGTGCCAGCAGCTTAGCGAATGGCGGGAGCCGAAGGAATGAGCAGTTCTTC.

This clone was observed a few times. The chain joins TRBV7-9 to TRBJ1-3; D might be TRBD1 (5 bases). The V gene's germline CDR1 is SEHNR and CDR2 FQNEAQ (reference sequence). The ends were cut back, 5 bases at V and 0 bases at J, with 11 bases in the middle. The CDR3 sequence is 15 residues long. The CDR3 here is CASSLQANSGNTIYF. The CDR3 DNA reads TGTGCCAGCAGCCTACAGGCGAACTCTGGAAACACCATATATTTT. Together with reference TRBV7-9 and TRBJ1-3, the CDR3 gives the full variable domain: DTGVSQNPRHKITKRGQNVTFRCDPISEHNRLYWYRQTLGQGPEFLTYFQNEAQLEKSRLLSDRFSAERPKGSFSTLEIQRTEQGDSAMYLCASSLQANSGNTIYFGEGSWLTVV.

The chain joins TRBV5-8 to TRBJ1-5, with TRBD1 matching over 8 bases. V shed 1 base and J 8 bases; nucleotides not matched to a gene: 8. Germline-derived CDR1 and CDR2 are SGHTS and YDEGEE. The CDR3 has 15 residues. CDR3 DNA sequence: TGTGCCAGCAGCTTGAACAGGGGGTTGGTGAAGCCCCAGCATTTT. It encodes CASSLNRGLVKPQHF. Using reference TRBV5-8 and TRBJ1-5 for the parts outside the CDR3, the full variable domain is EAGVTQSPTHLIKTRGQQATLRCSPISGHTSVYWYQQALGLGLQFLLWYDEGEERNRGNFPPRFSGRQFPNYSSELNVNALELEDSALYLCASSLNRGLVKPQHFGDGTRLSIL.

The CDR3 spells CASSLARGLYEQYF. The CDR3 bases are TGCGCCAGCAGCTTGGCTCGAGGTCTCTACGAGCAGTACTTC. The chain joins TRBV5-1 to TRBJ2-7, with no clear D. V lost 0 bases to trimming and J lost 3 bases, with 10 bases between them. CDR1 and CDR2 (germline): SGHRS, YFSETQ. The CDR3 has 14 amino acids.

This sequence joins TRBV20-1 and TRBJ2-1, with 7 bases matching TRBD2. Per germline, CDR1 DFQATT and CDR2 SNEGSKA (reference sequence). The CDR3 has 13 residues. The J segment lost 11 bases and the V segment lost 3 bases, leaving 10 bases of the junction unmatched. The CDR3 protein is CSASRLAVAQQFF. CDR3 nucleotides: TGCAGTGCTAGTCGCCTAGCGGTAGCTCAGCAGTTCTTC.

The V and J genes are TRBV7-2 and TRBJ2-5; 8 bases agree with TRBD2. J gave up 0 bases and V 6 bases, and 12 bases lay outside the gene matches. Looked up from germline, CDR1 is SGHTA and CDR2 is FQGNSA. The CDR3 runs to 17 residues. The CDR3 here is CASRVSAGAQYQETQYF. CDR3 in DNA: TGTGCCAGCAGAGTCTCAGCGGGAGCCCAGTACCAAGAGACCCAGTACTTC. The whole variable domain, filled in from reference TRBV7-2 and TRBJ2-5, reads GAGVSQSPSNKVTEKGKDVELRCDPISGHTALYWYRQSLGQGLEFLIYFQGNSAPDKSGLPSDRFSAERTGGSVSTLTIQRTQQEDSAVYLCASRVSAGAQYQETQYFGPGTRLLVL.

The rearrangement links TRBV11-3 to TRBJ2-3, with D possibly TRBD2 on 6 matching bases. CDR1 and CDR2 from the germline V gene are SGHNT and YENEEA. The CDR3 sequence is 13 residues long. The V end lost 5 bases, the J end lost 5 bases, and 11 bases lay between the germline ends. The CDR3 is CASSTGGRDTQYF. As DNA, the CDR3 is TGTGCCAGCAGCACCGGGGGACGAGATACGCAGTATTTT.

This clone was picked up a small number of times. The gene calls are TRBV19 and TRBJ1-1; D is perhaps TRBD1 (5 bases). V was shortened by 3 bases and J by 2 bases, with 10 bases between the two germline ends. The CDR3 is 14 residues long. Germline values: CDR1 LNHDA, CDR2 SQIVND (reference sequence). The CDR3 protein is CASSIVQENTEAFF. CDR3 in DNA: TGTGCCAGTAGTATCGTACAGGAAAACACTGAAGCTTTCTTT.

This sequence joins TRBV7-9 and TRBJ2-2, with 10 nucleotides matching TRBD1. CDR1 and CDR2 (germline): SEHNR, FQNEAQ (reference sequence). The junction had 1 base not matched to a gene; V was cut back by 2 bases and J by 4 bases. The CDR3 totals 15 residues. CDR3 DNA sequence: TGTGCCAGCAGCTTATGGACAGGGGGCACCGGGGAGCTGTTTTTT. This translates into CASSLWTGGTGELFF.

The chain links TRBV19 to TRBJ1-2, with 8 bases matching TRBD1. From germline, CDR1 is LNHDA and CDR2 SQIVND (reference sequence). Trimming at V came to 8 bases and at J to 7 bases, leaving 12 bases not matched to a gene. The CDR3 totals 14 residues. CDR3 amino acids: CASLSATGVSGYTF. The CDR3 bases are TGTGCCAGTTTGTCCGCGACAGGGGTTAGTGGCTACACCTTC.

The chain uses TRBV7-3 and TRBJ1-1; TRBD1 is a possible D gene (6 bases). The germline CDR1 and CDR2 sequences are SGHTA and FQGTGA. The CDR3 contains 14 residues. Trimming took 0 bases from V and 4 from J, leaving 9 bases between them. This CDR3 reads CASSLTGRGTEAFF. The CDR3 DNA reads TGTGCCAGCAGCTTAACCGGCAGGGGCACTGAAGCTTTCTTT.

This chain uses TRBV7-2 with TRBJ1-5; D call uncertain. CDR3 length equals 13 residues. Per the germline V gene, CDR1 is SGHTA and CDR2 is FQGNSA. Deletions cut 3 bases from V and 6 bases from J, with 9 bases between. CDR3 bases: TGTGCCAGCAGCTTCGGCGGAGGTCAGCCCCAGCATTTT. This encodes CASSFGGGQPQHF. The entire variable domain, with the rest obtained from reference TRBV7-2 and TRBJ1-5, is as follows: GAGVSQSPSNKVTEKGKDVELRCDPISGHTALYWYRQSLGQGLEFLIYFQGNSAPDKSGLPSDRFSAERTGGSVSTLTIQRTQQEDSAVYLCASSFGGGQPQHFGDGTRLSIL.

This chain uses TRBV27 with TRBJ2-5; the D gene is possibly TRBD1 (6 bases). V lost 10 bases and J 4 bases, leaving 19 bases between the germline ends. Germline-derived CDR1 and CDR2 are MNHEY and SMNVEV (reference sequence). The CDR3 has 14 amino acids. The DNA for the CDR3 is TGTGCCACCATATCCCGGACAGTAGGAGAGACCCAGTACTTC. Translation gives CATISRTVGETQYF.

This clone was observed a single time. This chain connects TRBV6-2 or TRBV6-3 to TRBJ2-1, with 11 bases identical to TRBD1. The CDR3 is 15 residues long. The V segment lost 4 bases and the J segment 4 bases; nucleotides outside the gene matches: 3. In germline, CDR1 is MNHEY, CDR2 SVGEGT. CDR3 amino acids: CASSFGTGGYNEQFF. CDR3 in DNA: TGTGCCAGCAGTTTCGGGACAGGGGGGTACAATGAGCAGTTCTTC.

This clone was detected a few times. DNA for the CDR3: TGTGCCAGCAGCTCGGGACTAGCGGGAGGGCGGTACAATGAGCAGTTCTTC. Protein product: CASSSGLAGGRYNEQFF. V is TRBV7-6 and J is TRBJ2-1, with 16 positions matching TRBD2. Germline V CDR1 and CDR2: SGHVS, FNYEAQ. J was trimmed by 4 bases and V by 4 bases; bases with no gene match: 4. CDR3 length: 17 amino acids.

The V and J genes are TRBV5-1 and TRBJ2-7; 7 bases line up with TRBD2. The CDR3 runs to 15 residues. Trimming removed 4 bases from V and 5 bases from J; junction bases left unmatched: 12. Germline CDR1 SGHRS, CDR2 YFSETQ. Here the CDR3 reads CASSGRTGGRDEQYF. CDR3 in DNA: TGCGCCAGCAGCGGACGGACGGGGGGAAGGGACGAGCAGTACTTC. Full variable domain (outside the CDR3, taken from reference TRBV5-1 and TRBJ2-7): KAGVTQTPRYLIKTRGQQVTLSCSPISGHRSVSWYQQTPGQGLQFLFEYFSETQRNKGNFPGRFSGRQFSNSRSEMNVSTLELGDSALYLCASSGRTGGRDEQYFGPGTRLTVT.